One T cell receptor (beta chain) is described in this entry. Its antigen is unidentified. The primer mix had 60 Vbeta and 13 Jbeta primers. The data were produced by immunoSEQ multiplex PCR, yet TCRdb's version contains in-frame clones alone and is incomplete. The sample lists some 96,000 clones; 76% were seen once. This specimen comes from a study of cytomegalovirus exposure and HLA in healthy donors. Study-level points and caveats: Data from an earlier analysis indicated that most TCR beta V segments were productive either about 87% or about 30% of the time.

Samples came from healthy bone marrow donors. The CDR3 contains 15 residues. Germline V gene sequence: CDR1 SGHAT, CDR2 FQNNGV. The J segment lost 4 bases and the V segment lost 5 bases, leaving 9 bases of the junction unmatched. The clonotype was recovered from an older woman in good health and CMV-seropositive. What was sequenced was PBMCs. V is TRBV11-2 and J is TRBJ2-7, with TRBD2 matching 9 bases. This CDR3 reads CASSPRTSALYEQYF. The CDR3 DNA sequence: TGTGCCAGCAGCCCAAGGACTAGCGCTCTTTACGAGCAGTACTTC. The whole variable domain, remainder taken from reference TRBV11-2 and TRBJ2-7, is EAGVAQSPRYKIIEKRQSVAFWCNPISGHATLYWYQQILGQGPKLLIQFQNNGVVDDSQLPKDRFSAERLKGVDSTLKIQPAKLEDSAVYLCASSPRTSALYEQYFGPGTRLTVT.